This T cell receptor beta chain was identified in a study of vaccination effects on CD4 cells after COVID-19. Overall study: Sample donation by two convalescent patients took place 16 days and one week before vaccination.

General study findings and limits: Clones arising from infection and from vaccination showed marked clonal contraction late after vaccination.

Following 10 days of culture, CD4+ T cells were isolated. Both day 3 and day 7 saw half the medium replaced with IL-2 medium. As to this clone: Its matching antigen is unknown.

Germline loops: CDR1 MNHEY, CDR2 SMNVEV (reference sequence). V dropped 2 bases and J dropped 5 bases, with 9 bases sitting between them. The CDR3 is 13 residues long. The data were produced by immunoSEQ multiplex PCR, yet TCRdb's version contains in-frame clones alone and is incomplete. The table includes more than 45,000 clones, 75% to 80% detected once. This receptor was taken from a human donor who had a prior SARS-CoV-2 infection. The chain employs TRBV27 and TRBJ1-1, with D hard to call. Here the sequenced sample was CD4+ T cells from PBMCs cultured without peptide, taken before COVID-19 vaccination. The CDR3 sequence: CASSLNGQTEAFF. Here the CDR3 DNA reads TGTGCCAGCAGTTTAAATGGGCAGACTGAAGCTTTCTTT.